Listed below are T cell receptor beta chains from one sample, sequenced in a study of PD-L1 blockade in urothelial cancer. TCRdb's copy holds only in-frame clones and misses some; the assay was immunoSEQ multiplex PCR. This sample has more than 55,000 clones; roughly 80% occur once, and the top ten carry 5.7%. The sequences come from PBMCs, collected around atezolizumab (anti-PD-L1) treatment. These TCRs come from a man aged 70 or older with urothelial cancer. Both conserved end residues are trimmed from each CDR3.

j_gene: TRBJ2-7
v_gene: TRBV6-4
CDR3aa: ASSRDRGTYEQY

j_gene: TRBJ1-2
v_gene: TRBV12-5
CDR3aa: ASGLGDSPNYGYT

j_gene: TRBJ2-5
v_gene: TRBV5-8
CDR3aa: ASSKGQQGSQETQY

j_gene: TRBJ1-6
v_gene: TRBV5-4
CDR3aa: ASSLDVGGNSPLH

j_gene: TRBJ1-2
v_gene: TRBV5-5
CDR3aa: ASSLVGGPQSYGYT

j_gene: TRBJ2-1
v_gene: TRBV5-1
CDR3aa: ASSFQAGGYNEQF

j_gene: TRBJ2-1
v_gene: TRBV29-1
CDR3aa: SVSESTEQF

j_gene: TRBJ2-7
v_gene: TRBV7-9
CDR3aa: ASSLQQSGQY

j_gene: TRBJ2-7
v_gene: TRBV9
CDR3aa: ASSARDSFYEQY

j_gene: TRBJ1-3
v_gene: TRBV5-4
CDR3aa: ASSAQQREVTIY

j_gene: TRBJ2-3
v_gene: TRBV18
CDR3aa: ASSPVLAGEDTQY

j_gene: TRBJ1-5
v_gene: TRBV15
CDR3aa: ATSVTTGLNQPQH

j_gene: TRBJ2-7
v_gene: TRBV9
CDR3aa: ASSVPTRKTFYEQY

j_gene: TRBJ1-4
v_gene: TRBV27
CDR3aa: ASSKTGNEKLF

j_gene: TRBJ1-1
v_gene: TRBV10-3
CDR3aa: AISDRDTEAF

j_gene: TRBJ1-2
v_gene: TRBV7-9
CDR3aa: ASRSGQGDGYT

j_gene: TRBJ1-2
v_gene: TRBV4-1
CDR3aa: ASSHLGTGNGYT

j_gene: TRBJ2-7
v_gene: TRBV5-4
CDR3aa: ASSLGLAGEYEQY

j_gene: TRBJ2-1
v_gene: TRBV11-3
CDR3aa: ASSLTSGGYNEQF

j_gene: TRBJ1-1
v_gene: TRBV27
CDR3aa: ASSHRGTEAF

j_gene: TRBJ2-7
v_gene: TRBV7-2
CDR3aa: ASSIGQGNYEQY

j_gene: TRBJ2-5
v_gene: TRBV7-8
CDR3aa: ASSSTPRSGVGVVETQY

j_gene: TRBJ2-7
v_gene: TRBV7-2
CDR3aa: ASSPGFYEQY

j_gene: TRBJ2-5
v_gene: TRBV6-1
CDR3aa: ATIAGGVGAQY

j_gene: TRBJ2-7
v_gene: TRBV7-7
CDR3aa: ASSLAIGDEQY

j_gene: TRBJ2-3
v_gene: TRBV5-4
CDR3aa: ASSLELLTDTQY

j_gene: TRBJ1-1
v_gene: TRBV19
CDR3aa: ASSYGEWNTEAF

j_gene: TRBJ2-1
v_gene: TRBV7-8
CDR3aa: ASSLVVTSGGEQF

j_gene: TRBJ2-3
v_gene: TRBV9
CDR3aa: ASSVAEPDTQY

j_gene: TRBJ2-2
v_gene: TRBV2
CDR3aa: ASSSRAGENTGELF

j_gene: TRBJ1-5
v_gene: TRBV19
CDR3aa: ASSRGQGRNQPQH

j_gene: TRBJ1-1
v_gene: TRBV6-1
CDR3aa: ASSDLATGEAF

j_gene: TRBJ2-5
v_gene: TRBV6-5
CDR3aa: ASSSRGSWGETQY

j_gene: TRBJ1-1
v_gene: TRBV19
CDR3aa: ASSTQGLGTEAF

j_gene: TRBJ2-5
v_gene: TRBV30
CDR3aa: AWSVGGYQETQY

j_gene: TRBJ1-2
v_gene: TRBV4-2
CDR3aa: ASSPTPGQTDIHGYT

j_gene: TRBJ1-1
v_gene: TRBV11-3
CDR3aa: ASSLDHQGLDTEAF

j_gene: TRBJ2-7
v_gene: TRBV27
CDR3aa: ASRPRVSSYEQY